This section outlines one T cell receptor (beta chain) sequence together with its context. It has no known antigen specificity. It may be a read error: a sequence one base away is much more abundant. The germline V gene yields SQVTM for CDR1 and ANQGSEA for CDR2. From the cysteine through the phenylalanine, the CDR3 covers 10 amino acids. Only the CDR3 DNA is retained, 30 bases long and in frame from the first base. This entry comes from a study of molecular identifiers for immune sequencing clone quantification (dated by TCRdb to about 2018). Study-level background: In a replicate experiment, RNA from around 20,000 or 100,000 naive CD8 T cells was split into five aliquots, four of which were sequenced. CD8 T cells were used in a methods study to benchmark molecular-identifier clustering-based TCR repertoire sequencing (MIDCIRS) and TCR RNA copy counting.

The method was PCR. Sequencing was carried out with a NextSeq 500. Bulk TCR libraries were made following a previously described method, with the TCR primers given in Table S5. Purification of total RNA was performed with the Qiagen AllPrep DNA/RNA kit. Reads from multiple sequencing runs of the same library were pooled before analysis. For the original study's pipeline: Reads were retained only if the reads had an exact TCR constant sequence, and the retained reads were trimmed to 150 nt and grouped according to their 12-nt molecular barcodes. Within each barcode group, reads were sub-clustered at a 15% Levenshtein threshold, and quality-weighted consensus sequences were built per RNA molecule. Non-functional sequences were discarded, and so were lower-count sequences lying one edit away from another sequence. On the basis of fitting two negative binomial distributions, barcode sub-clusters with fewer than 20% of the maximum read count were discarded. The public reads were reprocessed in TCRdb via fastp at Q25 and MiXCR, keeping in-frame beta chains. Duplicate CDR3 protein sequences are folded into a single record with the most common DNA and genes. The V and J calls were not made by the authors but by TCRdb's processing. Here the sample has roughly 100,000 distinct CDR3 sequences; about a third occur a single time. The top ten hold about a tenth of the sample.

The study at large found these results: In CMV-specific effector cells, over 97% of molecules were held by clones above 20 RNA copies, whereas under 1% of molecules were held by such clones in naive cells. Spiked-in Jurkat TCR RNA equivalent to a single cell was reported to be detectable even among approximately 1.1 million naive CD8 T cells. Modeling indicated around 3 TCR RNA copies recovered per cell, compared with 9.5 to 10 by digital PCR, which implies a capture efficiency of around 31%. The sizes of highly expanded clones could end up underestimated when identical TCR molecules share a barcode. The naive libraries included spiked-in Jurkat TCR RNA (about ten copies' worth), and this RNA is not part of the donor repertoire. Without barcode sub-clustering, chimeric consensus sequences inflated TCR diversity; chimeras reached as high as 47%.

Libraries of naive CD8 T cells were built from approximately 20,000 to 1,000,000 sorted cells, with 10%, 30% or 50% of the purified RNA used. Naive CD8 T cells, defined as CD8+CD4-CCR7+CD45RA+, were FACS-sorted into RLT Plus buffer on a BD FACSAria II. Detection sensitivity was tested by spiking Jurkat RNA equal to ten TCR copies' worth into samples containing roughly 19,000-1,000,000 naive CD8 T cells. CD8 T cells were enriched using RosetteSep CD8+ T Cell Enrichment Cocktail and Ficoll-Paque, and the enriched cells then underwent ACK red cell lysis. The sample taken for sequencing was naive CD8+ T cells from blood, with Jurkat cell RNA spiked in. Read against the paper, the sample's cell subset or site label means: FACS-sorted CD8+CD4-CCR7+CD45RA+ naive T cells. In this chain, TRBV29-1 is recombined with TRBJ1-1, with TRBD1 as a weak D call on 5 bases. This clonotype was obtained from a human donor in good health. Some libraries in this study had Jurkat cell RNA spiked in. For the CDR3, the sequence is CGVGASEAFF. In nucleotide form, the sequence is TGCGGCGTTGGGGCGAGTGAAGCTTTCTTT.